A single T cell receptor (beta chain) is shown here with its context. Germline CDR1 is MDHEN and CDR2 is SYDVKM. V lost 2 bases and J 6 bases, leaving 13 bases between the germline ends. The CDR3 totals 14 residues. In the original analysis: Cell counts per sample came from amplifying reference gene primers. Sequencing used immunoSEQ multiplex PCR; TCRdb keeps in-frame clones, though not all of them. V, J and clone size are taken as reported in that table, and D and trimming were inferred from the DNA itself. The table includes more than 95,000 clones, around nine tenths detected once. These data come from a study of blood T cell repertoires in COVID-19. Study context: Acute and convalescent COVID-19 specimens originated in the United States, Italy and Spain.

This sequence joins TRBV28 and TRBJ1-2, with a weak D call TRBD1 (5 bases). The sequencing input was peripheral blood. The receptor comes from a human donor in a cohort sampled during active COVID-19. CDR3 nucleotide sequence: TGTGCCAGCAGTTTAGACAGAGGCAATGATGGCTACACCTTC. This encodes CASSLDRGNDGYTF.